This T cell receptor (beta chain) was retrieved from a study of blood T cell repertoires in COVID-19. About the research overall: Whether acute or convalescent, the COVID-19 samples came from the United States, Italy and Spain.

J was trimmed by 0 bases and V by 0 bases; bases with no gene match: 2. The CDR3 is 16 amino acids. From germline, CDR1 is SGHDT and CDR2 YYEEEE. Authors' analysis steps: Cell counts per sample came from amplifying reference gene primers. Clones were read by immunoSEQ multiplex PCR, and TCRdb kept only the in-frame ones, dropping some. D and trimming were read from the DNA, whereas the V and J calls and clone size are those reported in that table. The sample holds fewer than 250,000 clones, about 88% seen once. V and J are TRBV5-6 and TRBJ2-2; 7 bases match TRBD1. The source material was peripheral blood. The origin of this receptor is a man between 60 and 75 years old with acute or convalescent COVID-19. The CDR3 sequence is CASSLVGQANTGELFF. The CDR3 DNA reads TGTGCCAGCAGCTTGGTTGGACAGGCGAACACCGGGGAGCTGTTTTTT.